This paragraph reports one T cell receptor (beta chain). Its antigen is unknown. The study ran its PCR with 60 Vbeta and 13 Jbeta primers. Clones were read by immunoSEQ multiplex PCR, and TCRdb kept only the in-frame ones, dropping some. Of fewer than 200,000 clones in the sample, 80% to 90% are singletons; the top ten hold more than 2%. The source of the sample is a study of cytomegalovirus exposure and HLA in healthy donors. Overall study context: Previous work identified 95 million to 120 million unique TCR beta sequences from about 179 million T cells. Samples from HLA-typed donors yielded about 85 million unique TCRs in an early data release. Study results and caveats: There were fewer than 200 TCR beta chains listed as cytomegalovirus-associated. According to reports, the classifier identified cytomegalovirus status with high specificity and sensitivity.

Trimming cost V 5 bases and J 5 bases, with 9 bases left between them. Looked up from germline, CDR1 is SGHVS and CDR2 is FNYEAQ. The CDR3 length is 12 residues. The sequenced material came from PBMCs. The chain links TRBV7-6 to TRBJ1-1; D gene unclear. The TCR sequence derives from a man aged 18 to 30 in good health and CMV-seropositive. CDR3 protein: CASSPRWTEAFF. The CDR3 region has the DNA TGTGCCAGCAGCCCCCGGTGGACTGAAGCTTTCTTT.